Shown below are 30 T cell receptor beta chains from a single sample sequenced in a study of T cells in Graves' hyperthyroidism and ophthalmopathy. RNA transcripts served as the template for amplifying TCR beta CDR3 regions. A set of HTBI primers served as the primers for a first-round RT-PCR of the TCR CDR3. TCRdb itself ran the multiplex PCR reads through MiXCR, one entry per CDR3 protein. The data hold a few hundred thousand distinct CDR3 sequences, with 15% to 18% observed a single time. The specimen was blood. All receptors derive from a young woman with Graves' hyperthyroidism.

This clonotype was detected only a few times. This chain connects TRBV5-5 to TRBJ2-3; 7 bases match TRBD2. The CDR3 contains 16 residues. J was trimmed by 4 bases and V by 4 bases; bases with no gene match: 12. Germline V gene sequence: CDR1 SGHKS, CDR2 YYEKEE (reference sequence). The CDR3 DNA reads TGTGCCAGCAGCGCCAATCTCCGGGAGGTCGCAGATACGCAGTATTTT. Its protein is CASSANLREVADTQYF.

This clonotype was seen more than once but under ten times. This rearrangement joins TRBV19 to TRBJ1-1; 9 nucleotides line up with TRBD1. This CDR3 has 15 residues. CDR1 is LNHDA, CDR2 SQIVND, per germline (reference sequence). With 5 bases clipped from V and 4 bases from J, the junction kept 8 bases outside the gene matches. Written as DNA, the CDR3 is TGTGCCAGTAGTCTTGGGACAGGGACGGGCACTGAAGCTTTCTTT. Its translation is CASSLGTGTGTEAFF.

This clonotype was observed at least ten times. The V and J genes are TRBV30 and TRBJ2-1; 14 bases fit TRBD2. V dropped 5 bases and J dropped 1; count of bases not matched to a gene: 7. The CDR3 sequence is 17 residues long. CDR1 is GTSNPN, CDR2 SVGIG, per germline (reference sequence). The CDR3 is CAWLGTSGRRSYNEQFF. CDR3 nucleotides: TGTGCCTGGTTAGGGACTAGCGGGAGAAGATCCTACAATGAGCAGTTCTTC.

This clonotype was detected ten times or more. V is TRBV6-6 and J is TRBJ2-7; D uncertain. CDR3 length equals 14 residues. Germline V gene sequence: CDR1 MNHNY, CDR2 SVGAGI (reference sequence). V was cut by 0 bases and J by 3 bases, with 9 bases left in between. CDR3: CASSYSAGDYEQYF. The CDR3 nucleotides are TGTGCCAGCAGTTACTCGGCAGGAGACTACGAGCAGTACTTC.

The chain joins TRBV4-3 to TRBJ2-1; 11 positions agree with TRBD2. This CDR3 has 19 residues. Per the germline V gene, CDR1 is LGHNA and CDR2 is YSLEER. Trimming took 3 bases from V and 8 from J; bases not matched to a gene: 18. The CDR3 loop reads CASSHAGTNSGRANDEQFF. CDR3 sequence (DNA): TGCGCCAGCAGCCACGCCGGCACTAATAGCGGGAGGGCCAACGATGAGCAGTTCTTC.

This clonotype has more than one count but fewer than ten. CDR3 nucleotides: TGTGCCAGCAGCCCCACCCCGGGAGGATTCGAAGCTTTCTTT. It yields the protein CASSPTPGGFEAFF. The V gene is TRBV6-1, the J gene TRBJ1-1; D ambiguous. Per the germline V gene, CDR1 is MNHNS and CDR2 is SASEGT. V was clipped by 6 bases and J by 8 bases, with 19 bases between them. The CDR3 consists of 14 residues.

This chain joins TRBV5-1 and TRBJ1-6; the match to TRBD1 covers 7 bases. The CDR3 has 15 amino acids. Germline V gene data show CDR1 as SGHRS and CDR2 as YFSETQ. Trimming at V came to 0 bases and at J to 7 bases, leaving 4 bases not matched to a gene. CDR3 amino acids: CASSLARGKNSPLHF. For the CDR3, the DNA is TGCGCCAGCAGCTTGGCCAGGGGGAAAAATTCACCCCTCCACTTT.

V gene TRBV2 combines with J gene TRBJ2-3; 11 bases line up with TRBD2. V lost 6 bases and J lost 3; bases outside the gene matches: 5. This CDR3 has 15 residues. Germline V gives CDR1 SNHLY, CDR2 FYNNEI. The CDR3: CASRRGTSGTDTQYF. Written as DNA, the CDR3 is TGTGCCAGCAGACGAGGGACTAGCGGAACAGATACGCAGTATTTT. Combining the CDR3 with reference TRBV2 and TRBJ2-3 gives the whole variable domain EPEVTQTPSHQVTQMGQEVILRCVPISNHLYFYWYRQILGQKVEFLVSFYNNEISEKSEIFDDQFSVERPDGSNFTLKIRSTKLEDSAMYFCASRRGTSGTDTQYFGPGTRLTVL.

Regarding this clonotype: The junction and the germline gene differ at one end; a read error may be behind it. This chain joins TRBV7-7 and TRBJ2-2, with unresolved D. CDR3 length equals 18 residues. The germline V gene encodes CDR1 SSHAT and CDR2 FNYEAQ (reference sequence). This CDR3 is CASSLVFRALPNTGELFF. CDR3 nucleotides: TGTGCTAGCAGCTTGGTTTTTCGGGCTTTACCGAACACCGGGGAGCTGTTTTTT.

This clonotype was picked up many times. The chain combines TRBV12-3 or TRBV12-4 with TRBJ1-1, with a tentative D call TRBD1 (5 bases). V was trimmed by 7 bases and J by 4 bases, leaving 16 bases between them. The CDR3 length is 14 residues. The CDR3 nucleotides read TGTGCCAGCACCCCGGGACGGATGGCCACTGAAGCTTTCTTT. Translating gives CASTPGRMATEAFF.

The genes are TRBV7-8 and TRBJ2-7; 9 nucleotides line up with TRBD2. The V gene end was trimmed by 2 bases and the J gene end by 5 bases; junction bases not matched to a gene: 16. The CDR3 loop spans 18 amino acids. CDR1 is SGHVS and CDR2 is FQNEAQ in the germline V gene. CDR3 DNA sequence: TGTGCCAGCAGCTTAAAGTTTCTCGGCGGGAGGGCCGGGAACGAGCAGTACTTC. It yields the protein CASSLKFLGGRAGNEQYF.

Concerning this clonotype itself: A much larger clone sits a single nucleotide away, making a read error possible. The chain has TRBV7-9 and TRBJ2-1; 10 bases are a match to TRBD1. CDR1 SEHNR and CDR2 FQNEAQ come from the germline V gene (reference sequence). V dropped 7 bases and J dropped 10; count of bases not matched to a gene: 10. CDR3 length: 14 residues. CDR3 protein: CASTPGQGQEEQFF. DNA of the CDR3: TGTGCCAGCACCCCGGGACAGGGGCAGGAAGAGCAGTTCTTC.

The genes are TRBV9 and TRBJ2-3; TRBD2 matches 9 bases. In germline, CDR1 is SGDLS, CDR2 YYNGEE. V shed 0 bases and J 5 bases; nucleotides not matched to a gene: 10. The CDR3 is 17 residues long. Here the CDR3 DNA reads TGTGCCAGCAGCGTAGAATCCGGGACTAGCTTTTTAGATACGCAGTATTTT. Its protein is CASSVESGTSFLDTQYF.

V and J are TRBV5-4 and TRBJ2-7; 10 nucleotides agree with TRBD2. Trimming cost V 5 bases and J 6 bases; bases outside gene matches: 2. The CDR3 is 12 residues long. Germline V gene sequence: CDR1 SGHNT, CDR2 YYREEE (reference sequence). The CDR3 nucleotides are TGTGCCAGCAGTCGGACTAGCGGCGAGCAGTACTTC. It codes for CASSRTSGEQYF.

This clonotype was seen many times. J is TRBJ1-5 and V is TRBV20-1, with TRBD1 identical over 8 bases. This CDR3 region has 15 residues. J lost 0 bases, V lost 6 bases, and 7 bases had no gene match. Germline V gene sequence: CDR1 DFQATT, CDR2 SNEGSKA (reference sequence). CDR3 coding DNA: TGCAGTGCCAAGGACAGGGACTATAGCAATCAGCCCCAGCATTTT. Translating it yields CSAKDRDYSNQPQHF.

The chain employs TRBV7-9 and TRBJ2-2; D possibly uses TRBD1 or TRBD2 (7 bases each). Trimming cost V 4 bases and J 5 bases, with 14 bases left between them. Germline assignment: CDR1 SEHNR and CDR2 FQNEAQ (reference sequence). The CDR3 extends over 15 amino acids. CDR3 sequence reads: CASSSQGGVTGELFF. For the CDR3, the DNA is TGTGCCAGCAGCTCTCAGGGGGGGGTAACCGGGGAGCTGTTTTTT. Filled out from reference TRBV7-9 and TRBJ2-2, the complete variable domain reads DTGVSQNPRHKITKRGQNVTFRCDPISEHNRLYWYRQTLGQGPEFLTYFQNEAQLEKSRLLSDRFSAERPKGSFSTLEIQRTEQGDSAMYLCASSSQGGVTGELFFGEGSRLTVL.

This clonotype has a count of ten or more. The gene calls are TRBV4-1 and TRBJ2-1; 8 nucleotides line up with TRBD2. The ends lost 1 base at V and 6 bases at J; junction bases unmatched: 5. CDR3 length: 15 amino acids. Germline V lookup: CDR1 MGHRA, CDR2 YSYEKL. CDR3 sequence: CASSQGSGSVNEQFF. The CDR3 region has the DNA TGCGCCAGCAGCCAAGGAAGCGGGAGTGTCAATGAGCAGTTCTTC.

Many counts were recorded for this clonotype. This rearrangement joins TRBV27 to TRBJ2-7; D possibly corresponds to TRBD2 (6 bases). Trimming shortened V by 8 bases and J by 0 bases, and 11 bases separated the two germline ends. CDR1 and CDR2 from the germline V gene are MNHEY and SMNVEV (reference sequence). The CDR3 contains 13 residues. The CDR3 spells CASPGDCSYEQYF. For the CDR3, the DNA is TGTGCCAGCCCTGGGGACTGCTCCTACGAGCAGTACTTC.

This clonotype appeared many times. The chain uses TRBV30 and TRBJ1-1, with D possibly TRBD1 on 6 matching bases. Trimming left V 3 bases short and J 2 bases short, with 10 bases between. Germline V CDR1 and CDR2: GTSNPN, SVGIG (reference sequence). This CDR3 spans 13 amino acids. CDR3 residues: CAWSVGANTEAFF. The CDR3 coding sequence is TGTGCCTGGAGCGTGGGGGCTAACACTGAAGCTTTCTTT.

J is TRBJ1-2 and V is TRBV28, with D tentatively TRBD1 (6 bases). This CDR3 spans 13 amino acids. The V end was cut by 6 bases, the J end by 4 bases, with 12 bases between. The germline V gene encodes CDR1 MDHEN and CDR2 SYDVKM. The CDR3 protein is CASRQQGIYGYTF. DNA of the CDR3: TGTGCCAGCAGGCAACAGGGCATCTATGGCTACACCTTC.

The chain joins TRBV20-1 to TRBJ1-5; 8 positions match TRBD1. In germline, CDR1 is DFQATT, CDR2 SNEGSKA (reference sequence). This CDR3 is built from 16 residues. The V and J ends lost 2 bases and 0 bases, in that order; junction bases with no gene match: 6. CDR3 loop: CSARSKGQDSNQPQHF. In nucleotides, the CDR3 is TGCAGTGCTAGATCAAAGGGACAGGATAGCAATCAGCCCCAGCATTTT.

This clonotype was seen ten or more times. The V gene is TRBV24-1, the J gene TRBJ2-5, with 7 nucleotides matching TRBD1. Germline trimming cut 0 bases from V and 4 bases from J; bases unmatched to any gene: 4. Germline CDR1 and CDR2: KGHDR and SFDVKD. This CDR3 region has 15 residues. The CDR3 sequence is CATSDLRDSPETQYF. CDR3 nucleotides: TGTGCCACCAGTGATTTGCGGGACAGTCCAGAGACCCAGTACTTC.

This clonotype appeared a few times. This chain connects TRBV9 to TRBJ2-1; TRBD2 matches 10 bases. V shed 0 bases, J shed 9 bases, and the junction held 9 bases outside the gene matches. CDR3 length equals 16 residues. Looked up from germline, CDR1 is SGDLS and CDR2 is YYNGEE. The CDR3 nucleotides read TGTGCCAGCAGCGTAGTGAGCGGGAGGGCGCCTCCTGAGCAGTTCTTC. It encodes CASSVVSGRAPPEQFF.

This clonotype was seen at least ten times. This chain joins TRBV11-2 and TRBJ2-1, with 10 bases lining up with TRBD2. The CDR3 contains 16 residues. Per germline, CDR1 SGHAT and CDR2 FQNNGV. Germline trimming cut 1 base from V and 6 bases from J; bases unmatched to any gene: 6. CDR3 bases: TGTGCCAGCAGCTTAGTCGGGGCTAGCGGGAGCAATGAGCAGTTCTTC. Protein sequence: CASSLVGASGSNEQFF.

This clonotype was found many times. This chain joins TRBV29-1 and TRBJ2-3, with 7 nucleotides matching TRBD1. The CDR3 runs 14 residues. CDR1 and CDR2 from the germline V gene are SQVTM and ANQGSEA. V trimming: 4 bases; J trimming: 0 bases; junction bases outside the gene matches: 4. DNA for the CDR3: TGCAGCGTTGTTTCAGGGGGAAGCACAGATACGCAGTATTTT. Its translation: CSVVSGGSTDTQYF.

In this sample, this clonotype turned up a few times. The chain joins TRBV4-2 to TRBJ2-7; possible D gene TRBD1, 5 bases. This CDR3 spans 13 amino acids. Trimming left V 1 base short and J 5 bases short, with 9 bases between. The V gene's germline CDR1 is LGHNA and CDR2 YNFKEQ. As DNA, the CDR3 is TGTGCCAGCAGCCAAGGGCAGGGCCACGAGCAGTACTTC. It codes for CASSQGQGHEQYF.

This clonotype was counted many times. V usage is TRBV6-2 or TRBV6-3 and J usage is TRBJ2-7; 12 positions match TRBD2. CDR3 length equals 15 residues. CDR1 is MNHEY and CDR2 is SVGEGT in the germline V gene. V trimming: 6 bases; J trimming: 2 bases; junction bases outside the gene matches: 5. CDR3 loop: CASRPPSGRAYEQYF. CDR3 coding DNA: TGTGCCAGCAGACCTCCTAGCGGGAGGGCCTACGAGCAGTACTTC.

This clonotype showed up many times. The chain recombines TRBV20-1 with TRBJ2-5, with D maybe TRBD2 (6 bases). This CDR3 comprises 14 residues. The ends were cut back, 0 bases at V and 0 bases at J, with 8 bases in the middle. The germline V gene has CDR1 DFQATT and CDR2 SNEGSKA (reference sequence). CDR3 nucleotide sequence: TGCAGTGCTAGAGAGGGACTCAACCAAGAGACCCAGTACTTC. It is translated as CSAREGLNQETQYF.

There are many counts of this clonotype. The chain has TRBV29-1 and TRBJ2-6; 8 bases agree with TRBD1. Germline V gene lookup returns CDR1 SQVTM and CDR2 ANQGSEA. The length of the CDR3 is 15 residues. V shed 6 bases and J 2 bases; nucleotides not matched to a gene: 6. Here the CDR3 reads CSVRDRKTGANVLTF. The CDR3 DNA is TGCAGCGTCCGGGACAGGAAGACTGGGGCCAACGTCCTGACTTTC.

This clonotype was observed at least ten times. This chain connects TRBV6-1 to TRBJ2-7, with D maybe TRBD2 (6 bases). Germline V gene sequence: CDR1 MNHNS, CDR2 SASEGT. V lost 7 bases and J lost 6, with 16 bases in between. This CDR3 region has 13 residues. DNA of the CDR3: TGTGCCAGCATGGGACTTCAGGGTACCGAGCAGTACTTC. Its protein product is CASMGLQGTEQYF.